The clone carrying this T cell receptor beta chain was found many times. The CDR3 extends over 17 amino acids. In germline, CDR1 is SGHAT, CDR2 FQNNGV. V was clipped by 5 bases and J by 4 bases; unmatched bases: 12. The sample originates from a study of T cells in Graves' hyperthyroidism and ophthalmopathy. The investigators amplified TCR beta CDR3 regions from RNA transcripts. With the HTBI primer set, the TCR CDR3 went through a first round of RT-PCR. MiXCR was run by TCRdb on the multiplex PCR reads, yielding one entry per CDR3 protein. The sample records 250,000 to 300,000 distinct CDR3 sequences, more than 12% being singletons. Diagnoses rested on clinical symptoms, serum thyroxine and TRAb, thyroid ultrasound and orbital computed tomography.

The chain joins TRBV11-2 to TRBJ1-1; 11 bases are shared with TRBD1. This clonotype was obtained from a woman aged 35 to 49 with Graves' hyperthyroidism that later progressed to Graves' ophthalmopathy. The sample consisted of blood. CDR3 in amino acids: CASSPGTGGSMSTEAFF. The CDR3 DNA is TGTGCCAGCAGCCCTGGGACAGGGGGATCCATGAGCACTGAAGCTTTCTTT.